This is a list of T cell receptor beta chains from one sample in a study of blood T cell repertoires in COVID-19. The data were produced by immunoSEQ multiplex PCR, yet TCRdb's version contains in-frame clones alone and is incomplete. The table lists roughly 120,000 clones, around 84% of them singletons. Source material: peripheral blood. The origin of the receptors is a man aged 40-55 years with acute or convalescent COVID-19. Both conserved end residues are part of each CDR3. D genes are given only for firm matches. Size values are once, few and many counts, or a class for expanded clones, and some rows have none.

D: TRBD1; size: NA; V: TRBV29-1; J: TRBJ1-3; DNA: TGCAGCGTTGTGGGGACAGGGGGAGACACCATATATTTT; CDR3: CSVVGTGGDTIYF
D: TRBD1; size: NA; V: TRBV2; J: TRBJ2-3; DNA: TGTGCCAGCAGTGGCAGGGGGAAGGGTGCAGATACGCAGTATTTT; CDR3: CASSGRGKGADTQYF
D: TRBD1; size: NA; V: TRBV7-2; J: TRBJ1-4; DNA: TGTGCCAGCAGCTTAGGCCCAGGGGGCGATTCAACTAATGAAAAACTGTTTTTT; CDR3: CASSLGPGGDSTNEKLFF
D: NA; size: NA; V: TRBV18; J: TRBJ2-7; DNA: TGTGCCAGCTCACCCTCCCGGGGTAGCTACAGCTCCTACGAGCAGTACTTC; CDR3: CASSPSRGSYSSYEQYF
D: NA; size: few; V: TRBV19; J: TRBJ2-7; DNA: TGTGCCACGGGGGTCTCCCCCTACGAGCAGTACTTC; CDR3: CATGVSPYEQYF
D: TRBD2; size: NA; V: TRBV9; J: TRBJ2-3; DNA: TGTGCCAGCAGCGTAGCTAGGACTAGCGGGAAGCAGTATTTT; CDR3: CASSVARTSGKQYF
D: TRBD1; size: NA; V: TRBV7-3; J: TRBJ2-7; DNA: TGTGCCAGCAGCCCGGGTGGACAGGGCGGGGAGCAGTACTTC; CDR3: CASSPGGQGGEQYF
D: TRBD1; size: NA; V: TRBV20-1; J: TRBJ1-1; DNA: TGCAGTGCTCGACGGGACAGTGAAGCTTTCTTT; CDR3: CSARRDSEAFF
D: TRBD1; size: NA; V: TRBV5-6; J: TRBJ2-6; DNA: TGTGCCACCCCGGGACAGGGGGCGCCAGGGGCCAACGTCCTGACTTTC; CDR3: CATPGQGAPGANVLTF
D: NA; size: once; V: TRBV5-6; J: TRBJ2-5; DNA: TGTGCCAGCAAAGCTTTTGGGCGAGTCCAACAAGAGACCCAGTACTTC; CDR3: CASKAFGRVQQETQYF
D: TRBD1; size: NA; V: TRBV6-5; J: TRBJ1-6; DNA: TGTGCCAGCAGATTACAGGGGGATAATTCACCCCTCCACTTT; CDR3: CASRLQGDNSPLHF
D: TRBD1; size: NA; V: TRBV3-1/TRBV3-2; J: TRBJ2-6; DNA: TGTGCCAGCAGCCGAACCGGGACAGCCATTTCTGGGGCCAACGTCCTGACTTTC; CDR3: CASSRTGTAISGANVLTF
D: TRBD2; size: NA; V: TRBV5-1; J: TRBJ2-7; DNA: TGCGCCAGCAGCTTGGGCCCTTCTAGCGGGAGTACCTACGAGCAGTACTTC; CDR3: CASSLGPSSGSTYEQYF
D: NA; size: once; V: TRBV6-6; J: TRBJ2-7; DNA: TGTGCCAGCAGTTACCACGTCTCGAGCTCCTACGAGCAGTACTTC; CDR3: CASSYHVSSSYEQYF
D: NA; size: NA; V: TRBV6-5; J: TRBJ2-3; DNA: TGTGCCAGCAGTTACTCGAACCTAGAACCGCAGTATTTT; CDR3: CASSYSNLEPQYF
D: NA; size: NA; V: TRBV6-5; J: TRBJ1-3; DNA: TGTGCCAGCAAGGCCGGACACTCTGGAAACACCATATATTTT; CDR3: CASKAGHSGNTIYF
D: NA; size: NA; V: TRBV6-1; J: TRBJ1-2; DNA: TGTGCCAGCAGTGAAGCAGGTAGCGGGAGAAACTATGGCTACACCTTC; CDR3: CASSEAGSGRNYGYTF
D: NA; size: NA; V: TRBV5-4; J: TRBJ2-7; DNA: TGTGCCAGCAGCTTGAGCCCATCTGGTGAGCAGTACTTC; CDR3: CASSLSPSGEQYF
D: NA; size: NA; V: TRBV3-1/TRBV3-2; J: TRBJ2-3; DNA: TGTGCCAGCAGCCTCCAGGGGGGAGATACGCAGTATTTT; CDR3: CASSLQGGDTQYF
D: TRBD1; size: NA; V: TRBV18; J: TRBJ1-4; DNA: TGTGCCAGCTCACCAGACAGGGGGAGCGAAAAACTGTTTTTT; CDR3: CASSPDRGSEKLFF
D: TRBD2; size: NA; V: TRBV4-3; J: TRBJ2-1; DNA: TGCGCCAGCAGCCAAGATAGGGCTAGCGGGGGCACCAATGAGCAGTTCTTC; CDR3: CASSQDRASGGTNEQFF
D: TRBD1; size: NA; V: TRBV2; J: TRBJ2-4; DNA: TGTGCCAGCAGTCCCGGGACAGGGGCGACCGACAAAAACATTCAGTACTTC; CDR3: CASSPGTGATDKNIQYF
D: TRBD2; size: NA; V: TRBV3-1/TRBV3-2; J: TRBJ2-7; DNA: TGTGCCAGCAGCCGGACGGGAGGCGAGCAGTACTTC; CDR3: CASSRTGGEQYF
D: NA; size: NA; V: TRBV6-5; J: TRBJ2-3; DNA: TGTGCCAGCAGTTACCTAGAAGTTGGCACAGATACGCAGTATTTT; CDR3: CASSYLEVGTDTQYF
D: TRBD1; size: NA; V: TRBV6-1; J: TRBJ1-5; DNA: TGTGCCAGCAGTGAGGACAGGGGTAGCAATCAGCCCCAGCATTTT; CDR3: CASSEDRGSNQPQHF
D: NA; size: NA; V: TRBV29-1; J: TRBJ1-1; DNA: TGCAGCGTTGGCAGGGCCATGAACACTGAAGCTTTCTTT; CDR3: CSVGRAMNTEAFF
D: NA; size: NA; V: TRBV11-2; J: TRBJ2-5; DNA: TGTGCCAGCAGCTTACAGGCCCACCAAGAGACCCAGTACTTC; CDR3: CASSLQAHQETQYF
D: NA; size: NA; V: TRBV11-2; J: TRBJ2-7; DNA: TGTGCCAGCAGCTTGCAGGGGAAATGGAACGAGCAGTACTTC; CDR3: CASSLQGKWNEQYF
D: NA; size: NA; V: TRBV7-9; J: TRBJ1-3; DNA: TGTGCCAGCAGCTTAGTAGGTGCCTCGGGAGGAAACACCATATATTTT; CDR3: CASSLVGASGGNTIYF
D: NA; size: NA; V: TRBV2; J: TRBJ1-3; DNA: TGTGCCAGCAGTGACTTCGGGACATCGGGCACCATATATTTT; CDR3: CASSDFGTSGTIYF
D: TRBD1; size: NA; V: TRBV10-3; J: TRBJ1-1; DNA: TGTGCCATCAGTGAGTTGACAGGGGGCAAAACTGAAGCTTTCTTT; CDR3: CAISELTGGKTEAFF
D: NA; size: NA; V: TRBV7-9; J: TRBJ1-2; DNA: TGTGCCAGCAGCCGAGCGGGATCGTCTAACTATGGCTACACCTTC; CDR3: CASSRAGSSNYGYTF
D: NA; size: few; V: TRBV7-8; J: TRBJ2-5; DNA: TGTGCCAGCAGCTTAGCGGGGCCAGAGACCCAGTACTTC; CDR3: CASSLAGPETQYF
D: NA; size: NA; V: TRBV4-3; J: TRBJ2-1; DNA: TGCGCCAGCAGCCAAGAGGGGGGGACAACCTACAATGAGCAGTTCTTC; CDR3: CASSQEGGTTYNEQFF
D: TRBD2; size: NA; V: TRBV5-6; J: TRBJ2-3; DNA: TGTGCCAGCAGCTTGGTGGGACTAGCCCTCACAGATACGCAGTATTTT; CDR3: CASSLVGLALTDTQYF
D: NA; size: NA; V: TRBV4-2; J: TRBJ2-6; DNA: TGTGCCAGCAGCCAGTTAACAGGTGGGAACGTCCTGACTTTC; CDR3: CASSQLTGGNVLTF
D: NA; size: NA; V: TRBV11-2; J: TRBJ2-7; DNA: TGTGCCAGCAGCTTAGGTTTCAGGGCCTACGAGCAGTACTTC; CDR3: CASSLGFRAYEQYF
D: NA; size: NA; V: TRBV2; J: TRBJ1-5; DNA: TGTGCCAGCAAACGGGAGGGGGGCAATCAGCCCCAGCATTTT; CDR3: CASKREGGNQPQHF
D: TRBD1; size: NA; V: TRBV29-1; J: TRBJ2-1; DNA: TGCAGCGTTCCCGGGACAGATTACAATGAGCAGTTCTTC; CDR3: CSVPGTDYNEQFF
D: TRBD2; size: NA; V: TRBV5-1; J: TRBJ2-5; DNA: TGCGCCAGCAGCTTGGGCGGGGGGCCTTACTACCAAGAGACCCAGTACTTC; CDR3: CASSLGGGPYYQETQYF
D: TRBD1; size: NA; V: TRBV24-1; J: TRBJ2-5; DNA: TGTGCCACCAGAAAGACAGGGTCCTCAGAGACCCAGTACTTC; CDR3: CATRKTGSSETQYF
D: TRBD2; size: NA; V: TRBV5-5; J: TRBJ2-7; DNA: TGTGCCAGCAGCTTGGGAACTAGCGGTTACGAGCAGTACTTC; CDR3: CASSLGTSGYEQYF
D: TRBD1; size: NA; V: TRBV11-3; J: TRBJ2-3; DNA: TGTGCCAGCAGCGCGGACAGGGGGCCCACAGATACGCAGTATTTT; CDR3: CASSADRGPTDTQYF
D: NA; size: NA; V: TRBV28; J: TRBJ2-7; DNA: TGTGCCAGCAGTTTTGTGGAGTCGAGAGACGAGCAGTACTTC; CDR3: CASSFVESRDEQYF
D: TRBD2; size: NA; V: TRBV7-2; J: TRBJ2-5; DNA: TGTGCCAGCAGCTGGGGACTAGCGGAGACCCAGTACTTC; CDR3: CASSWGLAETQYF
D: NA; size: NA; V: TRBV10-2; J: TRBJ2-3; DNA: TGCGCCAGCAGTGACCAGCGGGTGGGAGATACGCAGTATTTT; CDR3: CASSDQRVGDTQYF
D: TRBD2; size: few; V: TRBV10-3; J: TRBJ2-1; DNA: TGTGCCATCAGTGAGCACCTAGCGGGAGGTGAGCAGTTCTTC; CDR3: CAISEHLAGGEQFF
D: TRBD1; size: NA; V: TRBV7-9; J: TRBJ1-3; DNA: TGTGCCAGCAGCCCTCCGGGACAGGGGGGCCAGGGATCCGTTTTT; CDR3: CASSPPGQGGQGSVF
D: TRBD1; size: NA; V: TRBV12-3/TRBV12-4; J: TRBJ1-2; DNA: TGTGCCAGCAGTTGGGACAGAAAGGAAGGCTACACCTTC; CDR3: CASSWDRKEGYTF
D: NA; size: NA; V: TRBV5-4; J: TRBJ1-2; DNA: TGTGCCAGCAGCTTGGCGGGGATCGATGGCTACACCTTC; CDR3: CASSLAGIDGYTF
D: NA; size: NA; V: TRBV19; J: TRBJ1-1; DNA: TGTGCCAGTAGTAACCCCCGGGGATATACTGAAGCTTTCTTT; CDR3: CASSNPRGYTEAFF
D: TRBD2; size: NA; V: TRBV7-8; J: TRBJ2-2; DNA: TGTGCCAGCAGTTCACTAGCGGGAGCAAACACCGGGGAGCTGTTTTTT; CDR3: CASSSLAGANTGELFF
D: TRBD1; size: NA; V: TRBV6-5; J: TRBJ1-5; DNA: TGTGCCAGTGGACAGGGTAGTTTAAGCAATCAGCCCCAGCATTTT; CDR3: CASGQGSLSNQPQHF
D: TRBD2; size: NA; V: TRBV4-1; J: TRBJ2-2; DNA: TGCGCCAGCAAGGAGCGGGAGGCCACCGGGGAGCTGTTTTTT; CDR3: CASKEREATGELFF
D: TRBD1; size: NA; V: TRBV18; J: TRBJ2-5; DNA: TGTGCCAGCTCACCGGGACAGGGGCTTTTAGAGACCCAGTACTTC; CDR3: CASSPGQGLLETQYF
D: NA; size: once; V: TRBV5-6; J: TRBJ2-7; DNA: TGTGCCAGCAGCCCGGGACTGATTTACGAGCAGTACTTC; CDR3: CASSPGLIYEQYF
D: NA; size: NA; V: TRBV28; J: TRBJ1-3; DNA: TGTGCCAGCAGTCCCACGGGCAGGGAAGGGCTATTCGGGGGAAACACCATATATTTT; CDR3: CASSPTGREGLFGGNTIYF
D: TRBD2; size: NA; V: TRBV7-3; J: TRBJ2-3; DNA: TGTGCCAGCAGCTCTCTAGCGGGGGGCACAGATACGCAGTATTTT; CDR3: CASSSLAGGTDTQYF
D: TRBD1; size: NA; V: TRBV7-9; J: TRBJ2-3; DNA: TGTGCCAGCCAGGGGACAGGATTTACAGATACGCAGTATTTT; CDR3: CASQGTGFTDTQYF
D: TRBD1; size: NA; V: TRBV6-4; J: TRBJ1-5; DNA: TGTGCCAGCAGTCTACCCTTGGGACAGGGGGAGAATCAGCCCCAGCATTTT; CDR3: CASSLPLGQGENQPQHF